This T cell receptor beta chain was recovered during a study of cytomegalovirus exposure and HLA in healthy donors. The study's findings and limits: An analysis that came later showed most CMV-associated TCR beta chains appearing HLA-restricted. The authors later linked a missense DCLRE1C variant to TCR beta V- and J-gene trimming. A cluster of highly shared sequence variants was likely a sequencing artifact.

Germline V CDR1 and CDR2: SEHNR, FQNEAQ (reference sequence). V gave up 1 base and J gave up 0 bases, with 5 bases separating them. This CDR3 is 14 amino acids long. Primers included in the PCR were 60 Vbeta and 13 Jbeta primers. Profiled with immunoSEQ multiplex PCR; TCRdb holds only in-frame clones, not every one. The sample records around 72,000 clones, 65% to 70% being singletons. With regard to this clone: Its target is not known.

Though probably carrying unrecorded immune exposures, donors were nominally healthy at sampling. The gene calls are TRBV7-9 and TRBJ2-3; the D is unclear. The material sequenced was PBMCs. This clonotype originated in a man aged 35 to 55 in good health and CMV-seropositive. CDR3 nucleotide sequence: TGTGCCAGCAGCTTAGGCGAAAGCACAGATACGCAGTATTTT. This codes for CASSLGESTDTQYF.